These T cell receptor beta chains were read from a single sample in a study of T cell responses to AZD1222 COVID-19 vaccine. Sequenced by immunoSEQ multiplex PCR; TCRdb stores in-frame clones only, minus some. The repertoire holds roughly 160,000 clones, with 92% as singletons. Source: peripheral blood, taken on day 0 of MenACWY control vaccination. These receptors all come from an adult in good health. The CDR3 runs from the conserved cysteine through the conserved F or W.

>TRBV29-1
CSALDGGHRGYGYTF
>TRBV5-1
CASSQNPSGSTDTQYF
>TRBV27
CASSLLGGMLFF
>TRBV3-1/TRBV3-2
CASSQAGTSGSGELFF
>TRBV7-2
CASSSIGETQYF
>TRBV19
CASSAGTTYEQYF
>TRBV15
CATSRERTGAGNTIYF
>TRBV24-1
CATSPDKETQYF
>TRBV10-3
CAIIAGPGEKLFF
>TRBV7-6
CASSPGLAGRSSYNEQFF
>TRBV2
CAGKGKQETQYF
>TRBV6-4
CASSVNEKLFF
>TRBV5-5
CASSIRPGGANTEAFF
>TRBV2
CASSGGFYEQYF
>TRBV7-3
CASSWTRVAFF
>TRBV7-8
CASSLGSGPVEKPQHF
>TRBV7-3
CASSSSLAGGPTDTQYF
>TRBV28
CASSLSGGKDTEAFF
>TRBV7-9
CASSPPVGLAFEQYF
>TRBV11-3
CASSLRGLRRTEAFF
>TRBV28
CASSLGQGGFPLYGYTF
>TRBV9
CASALDERNTDTQYF
>TRBV9
CASSVGSGEIYEQYF
>TRBV5-5
CASSVGVTNTGELFF
>TRBV28
CASSLGNYGYTF
>TRBV30
CAWSVLAGTTDTQYF
>TRBV7-3
CASSFGSGQGPATGELFF
>TRBV5-1
CASSLEGTTYEQYF
>TRBV10-3
CAIGISHEQYF
>TRBV28
CASSFFHQPQHF
>TRBV20-1
CSASVTTGRDYGYTF
>TRBV28
CASSLGAGVGTQYF
>TRBV11-3
CASSFSRAGTEAFF
>TRBV7-9
CASSPGRGPLGGNTIYF
>TRBV5-1
CASSQAAANTGELFF
>TRBV28
CASSLGHTTQAYEQYF
>TRBV10-3
CAIGSQSNSNQPQHF
>TRBV5-5
CASSLTLGASGYTF
>TRBV4-1
CASSHAGQEREQYF
>TRBV6-2/TRBV6-3
CASSLDRYNYGYTF
>TRBV18
CASSTGTLDGIEAFF
>TRBV19
CASTNMVGRGNQPQHF
>TRBV7-2
CASSLASVGGETQYF
>TRBV7-9
CASTPGWRGTYNEQFF
>TRBV29-1
CSASGNYNEQFF
>TRBV28
CASSFRGSPQHF
>TRBV7-8
CASRESRAVAYEQYF
>TRBV9
CASSVGQTYEQYF
>TRBV14
CASSQRLEQYF
>TRBV10-3
CAISGGGANTGELFF
>TRBV9
CASSVVPAMNTEAFF
>TRBV6-5
CASNYSGGLYEQYF
>TRBV27
CASSSSTGAQRTGELFF
>TRBV28
CASIAPGKSVEAFF